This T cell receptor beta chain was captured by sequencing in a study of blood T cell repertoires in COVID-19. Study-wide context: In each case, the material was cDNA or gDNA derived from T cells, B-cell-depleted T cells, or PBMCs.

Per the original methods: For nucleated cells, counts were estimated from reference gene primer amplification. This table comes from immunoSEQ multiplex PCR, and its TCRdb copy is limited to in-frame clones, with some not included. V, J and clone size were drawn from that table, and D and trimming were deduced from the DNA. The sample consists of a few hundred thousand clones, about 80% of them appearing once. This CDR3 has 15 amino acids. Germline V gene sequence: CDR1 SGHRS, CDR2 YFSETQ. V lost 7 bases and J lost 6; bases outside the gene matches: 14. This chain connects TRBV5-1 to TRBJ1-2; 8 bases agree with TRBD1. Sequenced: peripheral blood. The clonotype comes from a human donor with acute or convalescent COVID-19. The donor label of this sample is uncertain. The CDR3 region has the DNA TGCGCCAGCGCTTCATGGACAGGGCCACTTAATGGCTACACCTTC. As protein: CASASWTGPLNGYTF. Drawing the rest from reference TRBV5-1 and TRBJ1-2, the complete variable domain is KAGVTQTPRYLIKTRGQQVTLSCSPISGHRSVSWYQQTPGQGLQFLFEYFSETQRNKGNFPGRFSGRQFSNSRSEMNVSTLELGDSALYLCASASWTGPLNGYTFGSGTRLTVV.